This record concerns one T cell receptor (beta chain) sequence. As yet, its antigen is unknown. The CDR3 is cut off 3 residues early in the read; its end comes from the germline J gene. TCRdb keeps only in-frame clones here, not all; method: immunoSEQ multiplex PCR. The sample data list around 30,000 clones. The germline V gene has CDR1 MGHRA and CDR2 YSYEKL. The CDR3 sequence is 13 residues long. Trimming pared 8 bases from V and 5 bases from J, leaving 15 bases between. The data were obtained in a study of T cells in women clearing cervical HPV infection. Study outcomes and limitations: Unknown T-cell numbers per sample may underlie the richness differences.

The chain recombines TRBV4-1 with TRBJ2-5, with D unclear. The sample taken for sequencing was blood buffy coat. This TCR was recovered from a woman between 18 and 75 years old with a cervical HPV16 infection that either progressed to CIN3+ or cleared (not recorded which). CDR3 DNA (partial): TGCGCCAGCCGCCGTCTATCGCTCGAGACC. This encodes CASRRLSLET. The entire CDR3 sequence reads CASRRLSLETQYF.